This T cell receptor (beta chain) was captured by sequencing in a study of OX40 agonist ivuxolimab in advanced cancers. Background on the study: Patients assigned to dose escalation were diagnosed with hepatocellular carcinoma, melanoma, renal cell or head and neck cancer.

V was pared by 5 bases and J by 3 bases, with 13 bases between. This CDR3 has 14 residues. Germline lookup yields CDR1 SEHNR and CDR2 FQNEAQ (reference sequence). The protocol was immunoSEQ multiplex PCR, while the TCRdb copy is restricted to in-frame clones and leaves out a portion. There are 45,000 to 50,000 clones in the sample; roughly nine tenths occur only once, and about 54% lies in the top ten. The rearrangement links TRBV7-9 to TRBJ2-5; D may be TRBD1 (6 bases). The material was CD4+ or CD8+ T cells sorted from blood, obtained in a trial of the OX40 agonist ivuxolimab. The clonotype originates from an adult with an advanced solid tumor such as melanoma, head and neck, liver or kidney cancer. The DNA of the CDR3 is TGTGCCAGCAGCCGCCCGGACAGAAAAGAGACCCAGTACTTC. The encoded protein is CASSRPDRKETQYF.